Included here is one TCR beta chain sequence, with context. What it binds is not known. The repertoire was sequenced with immunoSEQ multiplex PCR; TCRdb's copy has only in-frame clones and lacks some. The sample lists roughly 190,000 clones, approximately 93% occurring once. The CDR3 sequence is 12 residues long. Germline lookup yields CDR1 SNHLY and CDR2 FYNNEI. The V and J ends lost 4 bases and 7 bases, in that order; junction bases with no gene match: 3. The data were taken from a study of T cell responses to AZD1222 COVID-19 vaccine. Overall study findings and caveats: There were mostly white British donors and more females than males, and clonal diversity was possibly underestimated. Nearly half of spike-specific TCRs reportedly target variant regions that are unmutated in the B.1.351 and B.1.1.7 variants. Just a handful of AZD1222 recipients were seropositive at baseline. Repertoires were collected only later (after the peak T cell response had occurred).

The sequencing used peripheral blood, collected on day 0 of AZD1222 vaccination. The genes are TRBV2 and TRBJ1-1, with 7 bases aligning to TRBD1. The receptor comes from an adult in good health. In DNA, the CDR3 is TGTGCCAGCAGTGTAGGGGGCCTTGAAGCTTTCTTT. It yields the protein CASSVGGLEAFF.